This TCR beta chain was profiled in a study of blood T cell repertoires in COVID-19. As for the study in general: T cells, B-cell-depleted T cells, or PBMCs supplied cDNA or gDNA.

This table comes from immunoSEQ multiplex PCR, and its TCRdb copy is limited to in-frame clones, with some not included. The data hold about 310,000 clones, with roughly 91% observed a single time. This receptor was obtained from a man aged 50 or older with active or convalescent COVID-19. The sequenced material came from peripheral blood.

The CDR3: CASRGTGIFFGYTF. The CDR3 DNA sequence: TGTGCCAGTAGAGGGACAGGGATTTTCTTTGGCTACACCTTC. This chain joins TRBV19 and TRBJ1-2; the match to TRBD1 covers 9 bases. CDR1 is LNHDA, CDR2 SQIVND, per germline (reference sequence). There are 14 residues in the CDR3. V was pared by 6 bases and J by 7 bases, with 9 bases of the junction left unmatched. The entire variable domain, with the rest obtained from reference TRBV19 and TRBJ1-2, is as follows: DGGITQSPKYLFRKEGQNVTLSCEQNLNHDAMYWYRQDPGQGLRLIYYSQIVNDFQKGDIAEGYSVSREKKESFPLTVTSAQKNPTAFYLCASRGTGIFFGYTFGSGTRLTVV.